Below, one T cell receptor beta chain is given with its context. Other nucleotide sequences in the sample specify the same CDR3. This sample is part of a study of PD-L1 blockade in urothelial cancer. Study-wide context: Analysis of blood occurred 3 weeks (second dose) and 6 weeks after treatment start.

Patients were living with locally advanced or metastatic urothelial carcinoma. The CDR3 loop spans 12 amino acids. Germline CDR1 is SGHRS and CDR2 is YFSETQ. The V and J ends lost 2 bases and 7 bases respectively, with 9 bases between them. The repertoire was sequenced with immunoSEQ multiplex PCR; TCRdb's copy has only in-frame clones and lacks some. The sample lists around 100,000 clones, 70% to 85% occurring once. Material: PBMCs, obtained around atezolizumab (anti-PD-L1) treatment. The chain combines TRBV5-1 with TRBJ1-2, with a weak D call TRBD1 (6 bases). This clonotype originated in a man aged 45-65 years with urothelial cancer. The CDR3 region is CASSLTGFGYTF. The CDR3 DNA sequence: TGCGCCAGCAGCTTAACAGGGTTTGGCTACACCTTC.